This T cell receptor beta chain was captured in a study of graft-versus-host responses after intestinal transplantation. Broader study findings: Recipient marrow held GvH clones, some first seen in ileum or blood.

Trimming pared 5 bases from V and 0 bases from J, leaving 15 bases between. This CDR3 has 16 amino acids. CDR1 SGHRS and CDR2 YFSETQ come from the germline V gene. Profiling relied on immunoSEQ multiplex PCR, and the TCRdb table lists in-frame clones only, not all of them. This table has approximately 85,000 clones, over 85% appearing once. About this clone itself: The antigen remains unidentified.

The material sequenced was unstimulated CD8+ T cells sorted from spleen or lymph node cells, taken before transplant. This TCR derives from a human donor who was the organ donor for an intestinal transplant. The genes are TRBV5-1 and TRBJ1-5, with D unresolved. The CDR3 nucleotides are TGCGCCAGCAGTGGTTTGTCAGAATTTAGCAATCAGCCCCAGCATTTT. It codes for CASSGLSEFSNQPQHF. The full variable domain, with the rest looked up from reference TRBV5-1 and TRBJ1-5, is KAGVTQTPRYLIKTRGQQVTLSCSPISGHRSVSWYQQTPGQGLQFLFEYFSETQRNKGNFPGRFSGRQFSNSRSEMNVSTLELGDSALYLCASSGLSEFSNQPQHFGDGTRLSIL.